The present entry profiles one T cell receptor beta chain with its context. The sample belongs to a study of technical replicates of blood from a handful of donors. Some clones are missing from TCRdb's copy, which holds only in-frame ones; the method was immunoSEQ multiplex PCR. The table records about 56,000 clones, 93% of them present only once. CDR3 length equals 14 residues. The germline V and J ends were trimmed by 6 bases and 4 bases, with 15 bases remaining between them. CDR1 and CDR2 from the germline V gene are MNHEY and SVGAGI. Sequencing was done on a sample of PBMCs. This TCR was sampled from a human donor in good health. Some clones in this sample may be carry-over from other donors' samples. The chain is built from TRBV6-5 and TRBJ2-5; no clear D gene. The CDR3 region is CASSPVYPRETQYF. In DNA form, the CDR3 reads TGTGCCAGCAGCCCGGTTTATCCCCGAGAGACCCAGTACTTC.